This TCR beta chain was documented in a study of shared clonotypes between healthy human individuals. With respect to this clone: No antigen is known for it.

Whole-study results and caveats: Only blood was sampled, and tissue TCR repertoires likely differ from blood ones.

The V end lost 0 bases, the J end lost 1 base, and 12 bases lay between the germline ends. This CDR3 is built from 16 residues. The V gene's germline CDR1 is SGDLS and CDR2 YYNGEE. In the original workflow: Junction-only sequences produced by ImmunoSEQ had no quality scores, so filtering differed. Sequencing used immunoSEQ multiplex PCR; TCRdb keeps in-frame clones, though not all of them. The V and J calls and clone size come from that table; D and trimming were worked out from the DNA. The profile covers about 490,000 clones, with around 80% appearing a single time and less than 15% taken by the ten largest.

What was sequenced was PBMCs. The source is a woman between 40 and 55 years old in good health. Some clones in this sample may be carry-over from other donors' samples. J is TRBJ2-3 and V is TRBV9; possible D gene TRBD2, 5 bases. DNA for the CDR3: TGTGCCAGCAGCGTAGGGGCTAGCTTGGGCACAGATACGCAGTATTTT. It specifies CASSVGASLGTDTQYF.